These 18 T cell receptor beta chains were all obtained from the same sample, sequenced in a study of OX40 agonist ivuxolimab in advanced cancers. Profiling relied on immunoSEQ multiplex PCR, and the TCRdb table lists in-frame clones only, not all of them. Among some 65,000 clones listed, nearly 90% were seen once. The material sequenced was CD4+ or CD8+ T cells sorted from blood, taken in a trial of the OX40 agonist ivuxolimab. These receptors originate from an adult with an advanced solid tumor such as melanoma, head and neck, liver or kidney cancer.

CDR3 protein: CASSSDPTGTDEQFF. The CDR3 DNA is TGTGCCAGCAGTTCCGACCCGACAGGGACGGATGAGCAGTTCTTC. This chain connects TRBV27 to TRBJ2-1, with 7 bases aligning to TRBD1. Germline assignment: CDR1 MNHEY and CDR2 SMNVEV (reference sequence). The CDR3 is made up of 15 amino acids. The junction had 11 bases not matched to a gene; V was cut back by 4 bases and J by 8 bases.

V usage is TRBV29-1 and J usage is TRBJ1-1; D is uncertain. V was clipped by 4 bases and J by 2 bases, with 5 bases between them. The CDR3 runs 11 residues. Germline loops: CDR1 SQVTM, CDR2 ANQGSEA. The CDR3 spells CSVGQNTEAFF. In DNA form, the CDR3 reads TGCAGCGTTGGACAAAACACTGAAGCTTTCTTT. The entire variable domain, with the rest obtained from reference TRBV29-1 and TRBJ1-1, is as follows: SAVISQKPSRDICQRGTSLTIQCQVDSQVTMMFWYRQQPGQSLTLIATANQGSEATYESGFVIDKFPISRPNLTFSTLTVSNMSPEDSSIYLCSVGQNTEAFFGQGTRLTVV.

The V gene is TRBV7-6, the J gene TRBJ2-7; D is tentatively TRBD1 or TRBD2 (5 bases each). The CDR3 covers 15 residues. The ends were cut back, 1 base at V and 0 bases at J, with 10 bases in the middle. CDR1 and CDR2 (germline): SGHVS, FNYEAQ. CDR3 sequence: CASSLGRGSSYEQYF. The CDR3 DNA is TGTGCCAGCAGCTTAGGTCGGGGCAGCTCCTACGAGCAGTACTTC.

This clone appeared once. This chain joins TRBV6-1 and TRBJ2-1; D gene uncertain. In germline, CDR1 is MNHNS, CDR2 SASEGT. CDR3 length: 14 residues. Trimming removed 4 bases from V and 8 bases from J, with 15 bases in between. The CDR3 DNA reads as TGTGCCAGCAGTGGGGCTACCCGAAGGGATGAGCAGTTCTTC. This translates into CASSGATRRDEQFF.

This clone was picked up one time. The V call is TRBV10-1, the J call TRBJ2-7; 7 bases match TRBD2. CDR3 length: 15 amino acids. V shed 3 bases and J 10 bases; nucleotides not matched to a gene: 15. CDR1 and CDR2 from the germline V gene are WNHNN and SYGVQD (reference sequence). Here the CDR3 reads CASSESGTTEEKQYF. The CDR3 DNA is TGCGCCAGCAGTGAATCGGGGACTACGGAGGAGAAACAGTACTTC.

The genes are TRBV14 and TRBJ1-2, with TRBD1 identical over 8 bases. V gave up 6 bases and J gave up 8 bases; unmatched junction bases: 8. This CDR3 is 13 amino acids long. CDR1 SGHDN and CDR2 FVKESK come from the germline V gene. CDR3 bases: TGTGCCAGCAGGGATACAGGGGGGCCCGGCTACACCTTC. Its translation: CASRDTGGPGYTF.

The chain has TRBV7-9 and TRBJ2-3; TRBD2 agrees at 7 bases. CDR3 length: 18 residues. Germline assignment: CDR1 SEHNR and CDR2 FQNEAQ (reference sequence). J lost 0 bases, V lost 5 bases, and 14 bases had no gene match. CDR3 loop: CASSPRTANSGSTDTQYF. The CDR3 nucleotides read TGTGCCAGCAGCCCTAGAACAGCAAATAGCGGGAGCACAGATACGCAGTATTTT.

The chain joins TRBV7-9 to TRBJ2-2, with 9 bases identical to TRBD2. J gave up 7 bases and V 1 base, and 4 bases lay outside the gene matches. Looked up from germline, CDR1 is SEHNR and CDR2 is FQNEAQ (reference sequence). The CDR3 loop spans 15 amino acids. The CDR3 DNA is TGTGCCAGCAGCTTAGGCGGGAGGGCCCTCGGGGAGCTGTTTTTT. Its translation: CASSLGGRALGELFF.

This sequence joins TRBV7-2 and TRBJ2-3; D not resolved. Germline V gene data show CDR1 as SGHTA and CDR2 as FQGNSA. CDR3 length: 14 amino acids. Trimming left V 5 bases short and J 4 bases short, with 13 bases between. The CDR3 nucleotides are TGTGCCAGCAGCCCAACCTCCGTACCAGATACGCAGTATTTT. Encoded protein: CASSPTSVPDTQYF. The complete variable domain, with remaining parts taken from reference TRBV7-2 and TRBJ2-3, reads GAGVSQSPSNKVTEKGKDVELRCDPISGHTALYWYRQSLGQGLEFLIYFQGNSAPDKSGLPSDRFSAERTGGSVSTLTIQRTQQEDSAVYLCASSPTSVPDTQYFGPGTRLTVL.

The chain employs TRBV19 and TRBJ2-1; D gene ambiguous. Germline lookup yields CDR1 LNHDA and CDR2 SQIVND (reference sequence). Trimming took off 8 bases at V and 0 bases at J, with 8 bases between the two ends. The CDR3 contains 13 residues. CDR3 region: CASSRSSYNEQFF. In DNA form, the CDR3 reads TGTGCCAGTTCCAGGAGCTCCTACAATGAGCAGTTCTTC.

This rearrangement joins TRBV28 to TRBJ2-1, with 8 positions matching TRBD1. The CDR3 length is 16 residues. The V and J ends lost 6 bases and 12 bases, in that order; junction bases with no gene match: 19. Germline CDR1 and CDR2: MDHEN and SYDVKM. CDR3 DNA: TGTGCCAGCAGACCACTCCCCGGGACAGGTTCCAAGGGGCAGTTCTTC. Protein: CASRPLPGTGSKGQFF.

The chain has TRBV27 and TRBJ2-7, with 10 bases identical to TRBD2. After removal of 5 bases from V and 2 bases from J, the junction contained 9 bases not matched to a gene. Germline CDR1 is MNHEY and CDR2 is SMNVEV (reference sequence). The length of the CDR3 is 16 residues. For the CDR3, the DNA is TGTGCCAGCAGTCATTACCCCGGGACTAGCGCCTACGAGCAGTACTTC. It specifies CASSHYPGTSAYEQYF.

V gene TRBV5-1 combines with J gene TRBJ2-7, with D hard to call. The CDR3 is 14 residues long. The V and J ends lost 0 bases and 2 bases respectively, with 9 bases between them. CDR1 SGHRS and CDR2 YFSETQ come from the germline V gene. The CDR3 DNA is TGCGCCAGCAGCTTGGCCACTCCCACCTACGAGCAGTACTTC. It specifies CASSLATPTYEQYF.

The V gene is TRBV25-1, the J gene TRBJ2-5, with no clear D. The CDR3 loop spans 14 amino acids. V lost 8 bases and J 2 bases, leaving 15 bases between the germline ends. Germline assignment: CDR1 MGHDK and CDR2 SYGVNS. This chain's CDR3 is CASAPWAAQETQYF. The CDR3 DNA reads as TGTGCCAGCGCCCCTTGGGCAGCTCAAGAGACCCAGTACTTC.

This chain links TRBV28 with TRBJ1-1; 9 bases agree with TRBD1. This CDR3 comprises 15 residues. The V and J ends lost 7 bases and 4 bases, in that order; junction bases with no gene match: 10. Germline V CDR1 and CDR2: MDHEN, SYDVKM. The CDR3 DNA reads as TGTGCCAGCAACGCCCGACAGGGGGTGAGCACTGAAGCTTTCTTT. This codes for CASNARQGVSTEAFF.

The J gene is TRBJ1-1, the V gene TRBV6-6, with D hard to call. In germline, CDR1 is MNHNY, CDR2 SVGAGI (reference sequence). The CDR3 runs to 12 residues. V gave up 2 bases and J gave up 6 bases, with 7 bases separating them. CDR3 nucleotides: TGTGCCAGCAGTTACATGGGTTCTGAAGCTTTCTTT. Protein: CASSYMGSEAFF.

This rearrangement joins TRBV7-3 to TRBJ1-2; 10 bases match TRBD1. The V gene end was trimmed by 4 bases and the J gene end by 3 bases; junction bases not matched to a gene: 11. Germline CDR1 SGHTA, CDR2 FQGTGA. The CDR3 spans 17 residues. The CDR3 DNA reads TGTGCCAGCAGCTCCAGACAGGGGGCGAAGTGGGACTATGGCTACACCTTC. Residues: CASSSRQGAKWDYGYTF. Based on the CDR3 plus reference TRBV7-3 and TRBJ1-2, the full variable domain is GAGVSQTPSNKVTEKGKYVELRCDPISGHTALYWYRQSLGQGPEFLIYFQGTGAADDSGLPNDRFFAVRPEGSVSTLKIQRTERGDSAVYLCASSSRQGAKWDYGYTFGSGTRLTVV.

The chain joins TRBV7-6 to TRBJ2-3; the match to TRBD2 covers 12 bases. With 3 bases clipped from V and 3 bases from J, the junction kept 4 bases outside the gene matches. CDR1 and CDR2 (germline): SGHVS, FNYEAQ. This CDR3 comprises 16 residues. For the CDR3, the DNA is TGTGCCAGCAGCTTCGACGGACTAGCGGGGACAGATACGCAGTATTTT. Its protein product is CASSFDGLAGTDTQYF.